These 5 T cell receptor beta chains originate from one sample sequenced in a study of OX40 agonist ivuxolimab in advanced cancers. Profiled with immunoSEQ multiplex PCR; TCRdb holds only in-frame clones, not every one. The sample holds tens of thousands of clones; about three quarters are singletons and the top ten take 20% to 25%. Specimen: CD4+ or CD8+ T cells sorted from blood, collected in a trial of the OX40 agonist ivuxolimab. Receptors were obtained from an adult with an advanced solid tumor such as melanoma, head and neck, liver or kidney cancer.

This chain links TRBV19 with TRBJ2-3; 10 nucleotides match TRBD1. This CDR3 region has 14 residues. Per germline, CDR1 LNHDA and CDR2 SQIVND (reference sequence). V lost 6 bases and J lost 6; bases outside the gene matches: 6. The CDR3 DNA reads TGTGCCAGTAGCGACAGGGGGCGATTTGATACGCAGTATTTT. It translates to CASSDRGRFDTQYF. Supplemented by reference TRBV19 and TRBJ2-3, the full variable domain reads DGGITQSPKYLFRKEGQNVTLSCEQNLNHDAMYWYRQDPGQGLRLIYYSQIVNDFQKGDIAEGYSVSREKKESFPLTVTSAQKNPTAFYLCASSDRGRFDTQYFGPGTRLTVL.

The CDR3 is CASSLDSLDQPQHF. In DNA, the CDR3 is TGCGCCAGCAGCTTGGACAGTCTGGATCAGCCCCAGCATTTT. The chain uses TRBV5-1 and TRBJ1-5, with no clear D. V lost 0 bases and J lost 5, with 9 bases in between. Germline assignment: CDR1 SGHRS and CDR2 YFSETQ. CDR3 length: 14 residues.

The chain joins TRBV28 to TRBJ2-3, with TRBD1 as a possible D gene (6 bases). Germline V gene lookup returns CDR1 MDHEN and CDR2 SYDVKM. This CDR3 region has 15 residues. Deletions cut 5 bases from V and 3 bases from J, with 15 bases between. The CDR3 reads CASSQMTGFTDTQYF. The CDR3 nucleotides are TGTGCCAGCAGTCAAATGACAGGTTTTACAGATACGCAGTATTTT.

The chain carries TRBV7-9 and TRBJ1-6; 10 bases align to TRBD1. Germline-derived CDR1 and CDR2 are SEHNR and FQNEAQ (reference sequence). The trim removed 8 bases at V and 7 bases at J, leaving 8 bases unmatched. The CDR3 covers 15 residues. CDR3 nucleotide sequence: TGTGCCAGCCGACCCGGGGGACAGGGGAATTCACCCCTCCACTTT. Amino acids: CASRPGGQGNSPLHF.

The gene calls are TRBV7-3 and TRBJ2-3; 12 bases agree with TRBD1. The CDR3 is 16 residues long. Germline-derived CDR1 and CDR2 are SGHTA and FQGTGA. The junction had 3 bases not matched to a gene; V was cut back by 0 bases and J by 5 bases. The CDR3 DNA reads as TGTGCCAGCAGCTTAACGCGGGACAGGGGGCAAGATACGCAGTATTTT. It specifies CASSLTRDRGQDTQYF.